These 18 T cell receptor beta chains were sequenced from one sample in a study of cytomegalovirus exposure and HLA in healthy donors. Amplification used 60 Vbeta primers and 13 Jbeta primers. The repertoire was sequenced with immunoSEQ multiplex PCR; TCRdb's copy has only in-frame clones and lacks some. The table has about 160,000 clones, 70% to 80% seen once. The sequencing sample was made of PBMCs. The receptors originated from a man aged 18 to 29 in good health and CMV-seropositive.

The rearrangement joins TRBV29-1 to TRBJ1-3; D uncertain. The CDR3 length is 11 residues. Trimming left V 6 bases short and J 3 bases short, with 6 bases between. Germline CDR1 and CDR2: SQVTM and ANQGSEA. CDR3 residues: CSVHSGNTIYF. The CDR3 nucleotides read TGCAGCGTCCACAGTGGAAACACCATATATTTT.

The chain links TRBV5-1 to TRBJ2-2, with TRBD1 identical over 8 bases. This CDR3 has 15 amino acids. Germline V gives CDR1 SGHRS, CDR2 YFSETQ. With 4 bases clipped from V and 4 bases from J, the junction kept 6 bases outside the gene matches. DNA of the CDR3: TGCGCCAGCAGCCAACGGACAGGGATCACCGGGGAGCTGTTTTTT. This encodes CASSQRTGITGELFF.

J is TRBJ2-7 and V is TRBV7-9; 7 bases are shared with TRBD2. CDR1 SEHNR and CDR2 FQNEAQ come from the germline V gene (reference sequence). J was trimmed by 3 bases and V by 4 bases; bases with no gene match: 6. The length of the CDR3 is 14 residues. The CDR3 loop reads CASSYERGLYEQYF. The CDR3 DNA is TGTGCCAGCAGCTACGAGCGGGGCCTCTACGAGCAGTACTTC.

The chain carries TRBV29-1 and TRBJ2-2; D may be TRBD1 (5 bases). The CDR3 sequence is 14 residues long. V gave up 5 bases and J gave up 6 bases, with 16 bases separating them. CDR1 and CDR2 (germline): SQVTM, ANQGSEA. The CDR3 coding sequence is TGCAGCGTTCCTACACCAGGGTTCCCCGGGGAGCTGTTTTTT. It yields the protein CSVPTPGFPGELFF.

The chain employs TRBV6-4 and TRBJ2-1; D is possibly TRBD2 (5 bases). Trimming stripped 6 bases from V and 6 bases from J, with 12 bases between. This CDR3 comprises 13 residues. CDR1 MRHNA and CDR2 SNTAGT come from the germline V gene. CDR3: CASSDGLFNEQFF. CDR3 coding DNA: TGTGCCAGCAGCGACGGACTTTTCAATGAGCAGTTCTTC.

The J gene is TRBJ1-4, the V gene TRBV19; no reliable D call. CDR1 and CDR2 (germline): LNHDA, SQIVND (reference sequence). The length of the CDR3 is 15 residues. Trimming shortened V by 7 bases and J by 10 bases, and 22 bases separated the two germline ends. CDR3 nucleotide sequence: TGTGCCAGTACCGCCCCTCCGGCGGGCGACGGAAAACTGTTTTTT. As protein: CASTAPPAGDGKLFF.

The V gene is TRBV6-6, the J gene TRBJ1-5, with 7 bases identical to TRBD1. The CDR3 sequence is 14 residues long. Losses at the gene ends were 2 bases for V and 7 bases for J; bases not matched to a gene: 5. Germline V gives CDR1 MNHNY, CDR2 SVGAGI (reference sequence). The DNA for the CDR3 is TGTGCCAGCAGTTACGACGACAGGGAGCAGCCCCAGCATTTT. Its protein is CASSYDDREQPQHF.

In DNA form, the CDR3 reads TGTGCCAGCAGCCCCCGGACTAGCGGGGGGCGGAATGAGCAGTTCTTC. Amino acids: CASSPRTSGGRNEQFF. The V and J genes are TRBV7-8 and TRBJ2-1; 14 bases map to TRBD2. V shed 5 bases and J 7 bases; nucleotides not matched to a gene: 7. The length of the CDR3 is 16 residues. Germline V CDR1 and CDR2: SGHVS, FQNEAQ.

The rearrangement joins TRBV5-6 to TRBJ1-2; unclear D gene. The CDR3 has 17 residues. Germline V gives CDR1 SGHDT, CDR2 YYEEEE. V was trimmed by 0 bases and J by 4 bases, leaving 19 bases between them. The CDR3 DNA follows: TGTGCCAGCAGCTTGGGGGCCTTCCCGGCATCAACCTATGGCTACACCTTC. It yields the protein CASSLGAFPASTYGYTF.

This clone was picked up one time. The J gene is TRBJ1-1, the V gene TRBV19, with 9 bases lining up with TRBD1. The trim removed 6 bases at V and 0 bases at J, leaving 8 bases unmatched. Germline V CDR1 and CDR2: LNHDA, SQIVND (reference sequence). There are 16 residues in the CDR3. In DNA, the CDR3 is TGTGCCAGTAGAAAAAACAGGGGGCGGGTGAACACTGAAGCTTTCTTT. Amino acids: CASRKNRGRVNTEAFF. Full variable domain (missing parts from reference TRBV19 and TRBJ1-1): DGGITQSPKYLFRKEGQNVTLSCEQNLNHDAMYWYRQDPGQGLRLIYYSQIVNDFQKGDIAEGYSVSREKKESFPLTVTSAQKNPTAFYLCASRKNRGRVNTEAFFGQGTRLTVV.

This rearrangement joins TRBV27 to TRBJ2-3; 8 nucleotides agree with TRBD2. The trim removed 2 bases at V and 2 bases at J, leaving 6 bases unmatched. Germline loops: CDR1 MNHEY, CDR2 SMNVEV (reference sequence). The CDR3 totals 16 residues. The CDR3 DNA reads TGTGCCAGCAGTTTAGCGGGAGGATTAATCACAGATACGCAGTATTTT. It encodes CASSLAGGLITDTQYF.

The V gene is TRBV30, the J gene TRBJ1-5, with D hard to call. Trimming cost V 0 bases and J 2 bases, with 8 bases left between them. Germline lookup yields CDR1 GTSNPN and CDR2 SVGIG (reference sequence). This CDR3 has 14 residues. The CDR3 DNA reads as TGTGCCTGGAGTGTAACGCAGGGCAATCAGCCCCAGCATTTT. Encoded protein: CAWSVTQGNQPQHF.

The V call is TRBV27, the J call TRBJ2-4; a possible D gene is TRBD2 (5 bases). Germline CDR1 reads MNHEY; CDR2 reads SMNVEV (reference sequence). CDR3 length: 12 residues. The V and J ends lost 3 bases and 10 bases respectively, with 10 bases between them. Here the CDR3 DNA reads TGTGCCAGCAGTTTTGGCGGGCTGATTCAGTACTTC. Translated: CASSFGGLIQYF.

The chain has TRBV7-9 and TRBJ2-7, with TRBD1 matching 11 bases. The CDR3 contains 14 residues. In germline, CDR1 is SEHNR, CDR2 FQNEAQ (reference sequence). Trimming at V came to 3 bases and at J to 5 bases, leaving 3 bases not matched to a gene. The chain's CDR3 is CASSFGQGANEQYF. The DNA of the CDR3 is TGTGCCAGCAGCTTCGGACAGGGGGCGAACGAGCAGTACTTC.

With respect to this clone: The sample carries other DNA sequences with the same CDR3. This chain uses TRBV19 with TRBJ2-2; TRBD1 agrees at 10 bases. Trimming at V came to 6 bases and at J to 6 bases, leaving 4 bases not matched to a gene. CDR1 is LNHDA, CDR2 SQIVND, per germline (reference sequence). CDR3 length: 14 residues. CDR3 nucleotides: TGTGCCAGTAGGGGGACAGGGGTTGCCGGGGAGCTGTTTTTT. It encodes CASRGTGVAGELFF.

This chain connects TRBV12-5 to TRBJ2-1, with 12 bases that match TRBD1. The V gene's germline CDR1 is LGHNT and CDR2 FRNRAP. The length of the CDR3 is 15 residues. With V trimmed by 3 bases and J by 8 bases, 5 bases remained unmatched. The CDR3 sequence: CASGFGDRGRDEQFF. The CDR3 DNA reads as TGTGCTAGTGGTTTTGGGGACAGGGGGCGCGATGAGCAGTTCTTC.

This chain joins TRBV6-6 and TRBJ2-7, with 10 bases identical to TRBD1. V shed 4 bases, J shed 3 bases, and the junction held 3 bases outside the gene matches. The germline V gene encodes CDR1 MNHNY and CDR2 SVGAGI (reference sequence). The length of the CDR3 is 14 residues. CDR3 protein: CASSFGQGDYEQYF. The CDR3 DNA is TGTGCCAGCAGTTTCGGACAGGGGGACTACGAGCAGTACTTC.

This clone was found once. This chain uses TRBV13 with TRBJ2-5, with 9 bases matching TRBD1. Per germline, CDR1 PRHDT and CDR2 FYEKMQ (reference sequence). This CDR3 contains 17 residues. V trimming: 4 bases; J trimming: 4 bases; junction bases outside the gene matches: 13. This CDR3 is CASSSRSLNRGRETQYF. In DNA form, the CDR3 reads TGTGCCAGCAGCTCCCGCTCCCTCAACAGGGGGCGAGAGACCCAGTACTTC.